Listed here are 18 T cell receptor beta chains from one sample, sequenced in a study of blood T cell repertoires in COVID-19. The assay was immunoSEQ multiplex PCR, and TCRdb's table has in-frame clones only and misses some. This sample has about 370,000 clones, with 80% to 90% found just once. Sequenced sample: peripheral blood. The receptors come from a woman aged 25 to 39 with COVID-19, enrolled during active disease.

In its sample, this clone was seen many times. The chain is built from TRBV7-3 and TRBJ2-1, with D possibly TRBD1 on 5 matching bases. CDR3 size: 15 residues. CDR1 SGHTA and CDR2 FQGTGA come from the germline V gene. Trimming removed 2 bases at V and 6 bases at J, with 14 bases between. The CDR3 here is CASSLSPGSANEQFF. The DNA for the CDR3 is TGTGCCAGCAGCTTATCCCCAGGGTCGGCCAATGAGCAGTTCTTC.

V and J are TRBV6-1 and TRBJ2-2, with a tentative D call TRBD1 (6 bases). The CDR3 covers 14 residues. Germline lookup yields CDR1 MNHNS and CDR2 SASEGT. Trimming stripped 3 bases from V and 7 bases from J, with 12 bases between. DNA for the CDR3: TGTGCCAGCAGTGATGAGACAGGTGACGGGGAGCTGTTTTTT. Its protein product is CASSDETGDGELFF.

This clone has more than one count but fewer than ten. The chain combines TRBV30 with TRBJ1-6; the D gene is possibly TRBD1 (6 bases). CDR3 length equals 10 residues. The ends were cut back, 2 bases at V and 14 bases at J, with 7 bases in the middle. Germline-derived CDR1 and CDR2 are GTSNPN and SVGIG (reference sequence). Here the CDR3 reads CAWSRTALHF. For the CDR3, the DNA is TGTGCCTGGAGTCGGACAGCCCTCCACTTT.

The V gene is TRBV12-3 or TRBV12-4, the J gene TRBJ1-6, with D tentatively TRBD1 (5 bases). The V end was cut by 1 base, the J end by 9 bases, with 7 bases between. The CDR3 is 13 amino acids. Here the CDR3 reads CASSLGGVSPLHF. The DNA for the CDR3 is TGTGCCAGCAGTTTAGGGGGCGTTTCACCCCTCCACTTT.

The V gene is TRBV28, the J gene TRBJ2-5, with a tentative D call TRBD2 (7 bases). The CDR3 loop spans 12 amino acids. Germline lookup yields CDR1 MDHEN and CDR2 SYDVKM. The ends were cut back, 8 bases at V and 5 bases at J, with 12 bases in the middle. The chain's CDR3 is CASVGGLETQYF. Here the CDR3 DNA reads TGTGCCAGCGTCGGGGGGCTTGAGACCCAGTACTTC. Filled out from reference TRBV28 and TRBJ2-5, the complete variable domain reads DVKVTQSSRYLVKRTGEKVFLECVQDMDHENMFWYRQDPGLGLRLIYFSYDVKMKEKGDIPEGYSVSREKKERFSLILESASTNQTSMYLCASVGGLETQYFGPGTRLLVL.

The chain combines TRBV27 with TRBJ2-5; D perhaps matches TRBD2 (5 bases). Germline CDR1 is MNHEY and CDR2 is SMNVEV (reference sequence). This CDR3 spans 13 amino acids. Trimming removed 3 bases from V and 5 bases from J, with 10 bases in between. Here the CDR3 DNA reads TGTGCCAGCAGTTTCGGGATTAGGGAGACCCAGTACTTC. Amino acids: CASSFGIRETQYF.

This rearrangement joins TRBV27 to TRBJ1-2; D is perhaps TRBD1 (6 bases). In germline, CDR1 is MNHEY, CDR2 SMNVEV (reference sequence). V lost 5 bases and J 5 bases, leaving 18 bases between the germline ends. The CDR3 sequence is 15 residues long. CDR3 region: CASSPGQRGRYGYTF. Here the CDR3 DNA reads TGTGCCAGCAGTCCCGGACAGAGGGGTAGGTATGGCTACACCTTC.

The genes are TRBV5-5 and TRBJ1-5; tentatively, D is TRBD1 (6 bases). The CDR3 sequence is 13 residues long. V gave up 1 base and J gave up 4 bases, with 6 bases separating them. CDR1 SGHKS and CDR2 YYEKEE come from the germline V gene (reference sequence). CDR3 protein: CASSLTGNQPQHF. CDR3 coding DNA: TGTGCCAGCAGCTTGACAGGGAATCAGCCCCAGCATTTT.

This chain connects TRBV4-1 to TRBJ1-2; TRBD1 is a possible D gene (5 bases). CDR3 length: 15 residues. CDR1 is MGHRA, CDR2 YSYEKL, per germline. Trimming removed 0 bases from V and 2 bases from J, with 10 bases in between. The CDR3 DNA follows: TGCGCCAGCAGCCAAGAGGGGGGGGAGAACTATGGCTACACCTTC. This encodes CASSQEGGENYGYTF.

Details on this clone: Distinct nucleotide sequences in the sample also encode this CDR3. The rearrangement uses TRBV2 and TRBJ2-7; 7 nucleotides line up with TRBD1. The V and J ends lost 1 base and 3 bases, in that order; junction bases with no gene match: 0. The germline gives CDR1 SNHLY, CDR2 FYNNEI. The CDR3 totals 13 residues. CDR3 in amino acids: CASSEDRGYEQYF. CDR3 nucleotides: TGTGCCAGCAGTGAAGACAGGGGCTACGAGCAGTACTTC. The full variable domain, with the rest looked up from reference TRBV2 and TRBJ2-7, is EPEVTQTPSHQVTQMGQEVILRCVPISNHLYFYWYRQILGQKVEFLVSFYNNEISEKSEIFDDQFSVERPDGSNFTLKIRSTKLEDSAMYFCASSEDRGYEQYFGPGTRLTVT.

The V gene is TRBV19, the J gene TRBJ2-1; 10 bases align to TRBD1. Germline assignment: CDR1 LNHDA and CDR2 SQIVND (reference sequence). V shed 4 bases and J 7 bases; nucleotides not matched to a gene: 10. This CDR3 spans 16 amino acids. In DNA, the CDR3 is TGTGCCAGTAGTAAGGGGACAGGGGCCGCAGGGAATGAGCAGTTCTTC. This translates into CASSKGTGAAGNEQFF.

The chain is built from TRBV6-5 and TRBJ2-1; the D gene is possibly TRBD1 (5 bases). The CDR3 contains 14 residues. Germline V gene lookup returns CDR1 MNHEY and CDR2 SVGAGI. Trimming removed 6 bases from V and 0 bases from J, with 9 bases in between. The chain's CDR3 is CASRGGASYNEQFF. CDR3 DNA: TGTGCCAGCAGGGGTGGGGCCTCCTACAATGAGCAGTTCTTC.

The J gene is TRBJ1-1, the V gene TRBV5-1, with D uncertain. The V gene's germline CDR1 is SGHRS and CDR2 YFSETQ. Trimming left V 6 bases short and J 3 bases short, with 9 bases between. This CDR3 spans 12 amino acids. CDR3 residues: CASKWRDTEAFF. In DNA, the CDR3 is TGCGCCAGCAAGTGGAGGGACACTGAAGCTTTCTTT. The variable domain in full, with the rest retrieved from reference TRBV5-1 and TRBJ1-1, is KAGVTQTPRYLIKTRGQQVTLSCSPISGHRSVSWYQQTPGQGLQFLFEYFSETQRNKGNFPGRFSGRQFSNSRSEMNVSTLELGDSALYLCASKWRDTEAFFGQGTRLTVV.

This chain links TRBV19 with TRBJ2-2; 7 nucleotides match TRBD1. The CDR3 runs to 13 residues. V lost 7 bases, J lost 7 bases, and 6 bases stayed unmatched. Germline values: CDR1 LNHDA, CDR2 SQIVND (reference sequence). CDR3 protein: CASKDRVGGELFF. Written as DNA, the CDR3 is TGTGCCAGTAAAGACAGGGTGGGCGGGGAGCTGTTTTTT. Supplemented by reference TRBV19 and TRBJ2-2, the full variable domain reads DGGITQSPKYLFRKEGQNVTLSCEQNLNHDAMYWYRQDPGQGLRLIYYSQIVNDFQKGDIAEGYSVSREKKESFPLTVTSAQKNPTAFYLCASKDRVGGELFFGEGSRLTVL.

V is TRBV29-1 and J is TRBJ2-7, with 8 bases identical to TRBD2. V gave up 3 bases and J gave up 2 bases; unmatched junction bases: 3. Germline V lookup: CDR1 SQVTM, CDR2 ANQGSEA. The length of the CDR3 is 13 residues. This chain's CDR3 is CSVETSDAYEQYF. The DNA of the CDR3 is TGCAGCGTTGAGACTAGCGACGCCTACGAGCAGTACTTC.

The chain employs TRBV7-9 and TRBJ2-1; D may be TRBD2 (5 bases). V was shortened by 3 bases and J by 1 base, with 10 bases between the two germline ends. Germline V gene lookup returns CDR1 SEHNR and CDR2 FQNEAQ (reference sequence). This CDR3 region has 15 residues. CDR3 coding DNA: TGTGCCAGCAGCTTCACCGGGAATTCCTACAATGAGCAGTTCTTC. Its protein is CASSFTGNSYNEQFF.

This clone was recorded once. The V and J genes are TRBV28 and TRBJ2-7; 8 bases are shared with TRBD1. The ends lost 5 bases at V and 6 bases at J; junction bases unmatched: 6. Germline V gives CDR1 MDHEN, CDR2 SYDVKM. This CDR3 has 13 amino acids. The CDR3 DNA sequence: TGTGCCAGCAGTCGGACAGGGTTGGGCGAGCAGTACTTC. It codes for CASSRTGLGEQYF.

The rearrangement links TRBV19 to TRBJ1-2; D is perhaps TRBD1 (6 bases). Trimming cost V 3 bases and J 0 bases, with 11 bases left between them. The germline V gene has CDR1 LNHDA and CDR2 SQIVND (reference sequence). The CDR3 has 15 residues. Written as DNA, the CDR3 is TGTGCCAGTAGTATCTCCGGGACAACTAACTATGGCTACACCTTC. The encoded protein is CASSISGTTNYGYTF.